The 7 T cell receptor beta chains in this list originate from one sample, sequenced in a study of cytomegalovirus exposure and HLA in healthy donors. With 60 Vbeta and 13 Jbeta primers, the PCR was carried out. Sequenced by immunoSEQ multiplex PCR; TCRdb stores in-frame clones only, minus some. The sample records fewer than 55,000 clones, about 70% being singletons. Input material: PBMCs. Receptors originate from a woman aged 50 to 60 in good health and CMV-seropositive.

The chain joins TRBV2 to TRBJ2-7; TRBD2 is a possible D gene (5 bases). CDR3 length: 12 residues. The germline CDR1 and CDR2 sequences are SNHLY and FYNNEI. V lost 7 bases and J lost 4, with 11 bases in between. Written as DNA, the CDR3 is TGTGCCAGCAAAGGAGGAAGGTACGAGCAGTACTTC. It is translated as CASKGGRYEQYF.

V usage is TRBV6-5 and J usage is TRBJ1-5; D gene ambiguous. The length of the CDR3 is 13 residues. V dropped 6 bases and J dropped 4 bases, with 10 bases sitting between them. In germline, CDR1 is MNHEY, CDR2 SVGAGI. The CDR3 sequence is CASRERRNQPQHF. The CDR3 bases are TGTGCCAGCAGGGAGAGACGGAATCAGCCCCAGCATTTT.

J is TRBJ1-5 and V is TRBV4-1; D is undetermined. Germline V gene lookup returns CDR1 MGHRA and CDR2 YSYEKL. V was cut by 4 bases and J by 0 bases, with 16 bases left in between. This CDR3 spans 17 amino acids. CDR3 sequence reads: CASSLSPPGDSNQPQHF. The CDR3 DNA is TGCGCCAGCAGCCTCAGCCCTCCCGGGGATAGCAATCAGCCCCAGCATTTT.

The chain joins TRBV29-1 to TRBJ2-7, with a weak D call TRBD1 (5 bases). CDR1 SQVTM and CDR2 ANQGSEA come from the germline V gene. V lost 4 bases to trimming and J lost 2 bases, with 9 bases between them. The CDR3 is 12 amino acids. In nucleotides, the CDR3 is TGCAGCGTTGTAGGACAACCCTACGAGCAGTACTTC. Amino acid sequence: CSVVGQPYEQYF.

The chain is built from TRBV28 and TRBJ2-3; TRBD1 matches 8 bases. V shed 7 bases, J shed 2 bases, and the junction held 5 bases outside the gene matches. This CDR3 has 14 residues. Germline V lookup: CDR1 MDHEN, CDR2 SYDVKM. DNA for the CDR3: TGTGCCAGCACCCGGGACAGGTTCACAGATACGCAGTATTTT. Its protein product is CASTRDRFTDTQYF. The full variable domain, rest sourced from reference TRBV28 and TRBJ2-3, is DVKVTQSSRYLVKRTGEKVFLECVQDMDHENMFWYRQDPGLGLRLIYFSYDVKMKEKGDIPEGYSVSREKKERFSLILESASTNQTSMYLCASTRDRFTDTQYFGPGTRLTVL.

There are a few counts of this clone. This chain links TRBV19 with TRBJ1-6; D is unclear. V gave up 4 bases and J gave up 9 bases, with 13 bases separating them. Germline CDR1 is LNHDA and CDR2 is SQIVND (reference sequence). The CDR3 has 14 residues. The CDR3, as DNA: TGTGCCAGTAGTAGCCAGACTAGAGGTTCACCCCTCCACTTT. It encodes CASSSQTRGSPLHF.

The chain uses TRBV5-1 and TRBJ1-1; the D is unclear. Germline V gene data show CDR1 as SGHRS and CDR2 as YFSETQ. The CDR3 runs to 12 residues. V was pared by 3 bases and J by 3 bases, with 6 bases between. CDR3 DNA: TGCGCCAGCAGCTCGGGGTACACTGAAGCTTTCTTT. This encodes CASSSGYTEAFF.